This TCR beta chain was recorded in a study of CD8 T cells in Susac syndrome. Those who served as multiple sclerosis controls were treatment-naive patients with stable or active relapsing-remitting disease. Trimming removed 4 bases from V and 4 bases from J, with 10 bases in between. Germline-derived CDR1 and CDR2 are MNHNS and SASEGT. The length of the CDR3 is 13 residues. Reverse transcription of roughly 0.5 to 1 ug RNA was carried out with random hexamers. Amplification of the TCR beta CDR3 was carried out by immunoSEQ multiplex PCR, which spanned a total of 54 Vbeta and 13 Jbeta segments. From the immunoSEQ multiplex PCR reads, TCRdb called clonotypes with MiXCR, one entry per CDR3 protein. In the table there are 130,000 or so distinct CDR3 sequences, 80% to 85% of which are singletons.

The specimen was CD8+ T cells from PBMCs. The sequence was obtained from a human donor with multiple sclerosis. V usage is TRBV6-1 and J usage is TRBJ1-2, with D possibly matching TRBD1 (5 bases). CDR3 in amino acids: CASSGGNFYGYTF. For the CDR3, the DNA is TGTGCCAGCAGTGGGGGGAACTTCTATGGCTACACCTTC.